This T cell receptor (beta chain) was documented in a study of CD8+ T cells in alopecia areata. Across the whole study: Once tofacitinib had been taken for 6 to 18 months, 6 months off drug followed. Affected scalp percentage gauged treated patients' severity. Study results and limitations: Tissue-resident alphabeta T cells belonging to normal skin likewise get sequenced within scalp specimens. Tofacitinib delivered significant drops in scalp clonality and in expanded CD8+ clones among the top 100.

Of note for this clone: As yet, its antigen is unknown.

Reverse transcribed after extraction, RNA yielded cDNA as the sequencing template. Using immunoSEQ multiplex PCR, the repertoire was profiled, and TCRdb retains in-frame clones only, with some absent. The repertoire holds some 100,000 clones, with about 60% as singletons. The CDR3 contains 16 residues. The V gene lost 1 base and the J gene lost 5 bases, with 18 bases spanning the gap. The germline V gene has CDR1 LNHNV and CDR2 YYDKDF (reference sequence). Described treatment: oral pan-JAK inhibitor, 5-10 mg twice daily. The TCR comes from a human donor with alopecia areata. The material was CD8+ T cells sorted from blood, obtained between weeks 55 and 65, from a patient treated with tofacitinib. The chain is built from TRBV15 and TRBJ2-7, with D unresolved. The CDR3 loop is CATSRADNPTVDEQYF. CDR3 DNA sequence: TGTGCCACCAGCAGAGCCGACAACCCCACGGTCGACGAGCAGTACTTC.